This T cell receptor beta chain was profiled in a study of blood T cell repertoires in COVID-19. The CDR3 has 11 amino acids. The germline gives CDR1 SQVTM, CDR2 ANQGSEA. Trimming stripped 4 bases from V and 5 bases from J, with 8 bases between. Method: immunoSEQ multiplex PCR; TCRdb's copy keeps in-frame clones and lacks some. Counted here are about 160,000 clones, 82% occurring once; the ten biggest clones make up roughly 7%. This clone occurred a few times. Sequencing input: peripheral blood. This TCR was sampled from a woman between 40 and 55 years old with COVID-19, enrolled during active disease. V and J are TRBV29-1 and TRBJ1-1; D gene unclear. CDR3 DNA: TGCAGCGTTGGGGAGATGACTGAAGCTTTCTTT. Its protein product is CSVGEMTEAFF.